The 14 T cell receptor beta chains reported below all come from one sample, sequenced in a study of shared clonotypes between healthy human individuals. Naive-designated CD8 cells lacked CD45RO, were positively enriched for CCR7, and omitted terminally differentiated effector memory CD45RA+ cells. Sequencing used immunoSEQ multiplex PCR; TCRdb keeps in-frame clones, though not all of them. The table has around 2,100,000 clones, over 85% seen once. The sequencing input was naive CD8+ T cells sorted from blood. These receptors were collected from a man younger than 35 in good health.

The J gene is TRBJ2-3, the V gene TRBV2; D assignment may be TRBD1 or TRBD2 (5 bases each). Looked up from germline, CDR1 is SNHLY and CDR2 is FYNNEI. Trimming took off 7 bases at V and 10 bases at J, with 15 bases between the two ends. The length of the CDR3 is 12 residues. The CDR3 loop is CASNALGTSQYF. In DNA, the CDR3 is TGTGCCAGCAACGCTTTGGGGACCTCGCAGTATTTT. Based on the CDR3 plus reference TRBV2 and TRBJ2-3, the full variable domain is EPEVTQTPSHQVTQMGQEVILRCVPISNHLYFYWYRQILGQKVEFLVSFYNNEISEKSEIFDDQFSVERPDGSNFTLKIRSTKLEDSAMYFCASNALGTSQYFGPGTRLTVL.

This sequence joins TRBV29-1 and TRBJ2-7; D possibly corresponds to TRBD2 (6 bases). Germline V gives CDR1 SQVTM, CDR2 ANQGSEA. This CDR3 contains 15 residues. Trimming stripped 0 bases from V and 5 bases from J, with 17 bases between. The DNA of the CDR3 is TGCAGCGTTGAAGATCAATGGCGGGGTGGCGACGAGCAGTACTTC. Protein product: CSVEDQWRGGDEQYF.

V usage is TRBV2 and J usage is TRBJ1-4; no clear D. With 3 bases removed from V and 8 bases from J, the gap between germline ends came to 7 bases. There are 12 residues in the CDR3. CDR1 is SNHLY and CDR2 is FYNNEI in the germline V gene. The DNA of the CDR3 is TGTGCCAGCAGTGAGATGAGGGAAAAACTGTTTTTT. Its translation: CASSEMREKLFF.

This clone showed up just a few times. CDR3 DNA: TGTGCCAGCGGACCTAGCGCCGGGGAGCTGTTTTTT. It codes for CASGPSAGELFF. This rearrangement joins TRBV28 to TRBJ2-2; a weak D match, TRBD2 (6 bases). V lost 8 bases, J lost 6 bases, and 10 bases lay in between. Germline loops: CDR1 MDHEN, CDR2 SYDVKM. The CDR3 totals 12 residues.

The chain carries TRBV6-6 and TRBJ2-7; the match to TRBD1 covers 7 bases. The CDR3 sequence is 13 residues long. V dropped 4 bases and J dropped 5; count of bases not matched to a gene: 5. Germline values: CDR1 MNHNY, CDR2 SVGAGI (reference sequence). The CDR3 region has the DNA TGTGCCAGCAGTTGGACCCAGGGGGACGAGCAGTACTTC. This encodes CASSWTQGDEQYF.

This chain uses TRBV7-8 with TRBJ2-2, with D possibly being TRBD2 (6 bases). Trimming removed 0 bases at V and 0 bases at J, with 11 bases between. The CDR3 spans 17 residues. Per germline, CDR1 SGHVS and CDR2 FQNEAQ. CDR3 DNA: TGTGCCAGCAGCTTAGCCTCGTGGGAGGCGAACACCGGGGAGCTGTTTTTT. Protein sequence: CASSLASWEANTGELFF. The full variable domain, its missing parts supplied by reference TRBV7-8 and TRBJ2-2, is GAGVSQSPRYKVAKRGQDVALRCDPISGHVSLFWYQQALGQGPEFLTYFQNEAQLDKSGLPSDRFFAERPEGSVSTLKIQRTQQEDSAVYLCASSLASWEANTGELFFGEGSRLTVL.

The DNA for the CDR3 is TGTGCCAGCAGCTTAGGAGTGAGAGACACCCTTGATGGCTACACCTTC. It specifies CASSLGVRDTLDGYTF. The chain is built from TRBV7-9 and TRBJ1-2; D unclear. The CDR3 covers 16 residues. Between the trimmed V and J ends, which lost 1 base and 6 bases, there was a span of 18 bases. Germline CDR1 and CDR2: SEHNR and FQNEAQ (reference sequence).

CDR3 loop: CASSARQGAGNEQFF. CDR3 bases: TGTGCCAGCAGCGCTAGACAGGGGGCGGGTAATGAGCAGTTCTTC. The V and J genes are TRBV9 and TRBJ2-1; 10 bases align to TRBD1. The CDR3 has 15 residues. CDR1 is SGDLS, CDR2 YYNGEE, per germline. The J segment lost 7 bases and the V segment lost 3 bases, leaving 7 bases of the junction unmatched.

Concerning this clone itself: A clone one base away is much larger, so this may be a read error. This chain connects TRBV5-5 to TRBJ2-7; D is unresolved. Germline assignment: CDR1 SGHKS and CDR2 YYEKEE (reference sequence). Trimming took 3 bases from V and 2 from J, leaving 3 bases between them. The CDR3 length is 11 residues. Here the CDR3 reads CASSSTYEQYF. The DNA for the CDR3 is TGTGCCAGCAGCTCCACCTACGAGCAGTACTTC.

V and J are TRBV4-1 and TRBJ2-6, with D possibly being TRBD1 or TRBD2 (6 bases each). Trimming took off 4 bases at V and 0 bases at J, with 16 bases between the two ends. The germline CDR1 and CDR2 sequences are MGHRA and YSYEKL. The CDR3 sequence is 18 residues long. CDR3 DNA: TGCGCCAGCAGCCCCATGGGGGGCACGGCCTCTGGGGCCAACGTCCTGACTTTC. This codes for CASSPMGGTASGANVLTF.

CDR3 sequence (DNA): TGCGCCAGCAGCCAAGGGTCAACAGTCACAGATACGCAGTATTTT. This translates into CASSQGSTVTDTQYF. V and J are TRBV4-3 and TRBJ2-3; the D is unclear. Germline loops: CDR1 LGHNA, CDR2 YSLEER. The CDR3 spans 15 residues. V lost 1 base and J 2 bases, leaving 10 bases between the germline ends.

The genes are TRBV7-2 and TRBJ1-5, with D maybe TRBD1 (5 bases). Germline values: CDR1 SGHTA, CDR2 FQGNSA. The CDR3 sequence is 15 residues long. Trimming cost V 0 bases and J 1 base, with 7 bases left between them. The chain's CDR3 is CASSLAGDSNQPQHF. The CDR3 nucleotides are TGTGCCAGCAGCTTAGCAGGGGACAGCAATCAGCCCCAGCATTTT.

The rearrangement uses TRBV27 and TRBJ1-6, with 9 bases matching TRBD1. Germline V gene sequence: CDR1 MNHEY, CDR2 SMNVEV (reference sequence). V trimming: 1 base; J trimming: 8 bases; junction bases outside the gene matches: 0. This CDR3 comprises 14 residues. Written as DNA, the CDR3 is TGTGCCAGCAGTTTATGGACAGGGGATTCACCCCTCCACTTT. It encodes CASSLWTGDSPLHF.

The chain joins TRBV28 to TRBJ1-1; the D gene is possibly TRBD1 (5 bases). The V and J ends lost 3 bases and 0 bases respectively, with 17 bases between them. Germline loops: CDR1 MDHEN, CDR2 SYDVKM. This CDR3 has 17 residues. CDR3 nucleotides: TGTGCCAGCAGTTTCCCTTCCGGGACGGTAATGAACACTGAAGCTTTCTTT. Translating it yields CASSFPSGTVMNTEAFF.